The clone carrying this T cell receptor (beta chain) was detected only once. Its antigen is still unknown. Since a much larger clone is just one base distant, this may be a read error. TCRdb ran MiXCR on the 5' RACE reads and lists one entry per CDR3 protein. Found here are approximately 1.8 million distinct CDR3 sequences, under 35% of them singletons; the top ten hold 0.27%. Trimming removed 2 bases from V and 8 bases from J, with 8 bases in between. The CDR3 is made up of 12 amino acids. The V gene's germline CDR1 is ENHRY and CDR2 SYGVKD. The data stem from a study of identical twins. General study points: For monozygotic twins, models underestimated out-of-frame TCR alpha sharing. There was an excess of low generation probability in the out-of-frame alpha sequences that twins shared. Within cord blood, abundant beta clonotypes carried fewer insertions, but memory repertoires showed no such trend.

Donors were all healthy Caucasians. The rearrangement uses TRBV10-3 and TRBJ2-3; D possibly corresponds to TRBD1 (6 bases). Specimen: cord blood. This TCR was recovered from a newborn girl in good health. The DNA for the CDR3 is TGTGCCATCAGTGAGGCAGGGGTTACGCAGTATTTT. This gives the protein CAISEAGVTQYF.